The present entry profiles one T cell receptor beta chain with its context. Its matching antigen is unknown. Assay used: immunoSEQ multiplex PCR; TCRdb lists only in-frame clones, some missing. This sample yields 150,000 to 200,000 clones, of which 85% to 95% are seen a single time; less than 1.5% belongs to the top ten. Germline assignment: CDR1 LNHNV and CDR2 YYDKDF (reference sequence). Unmatched junction bases numbered 4, after V lost 0 bases and J lost 3 bases. The CDR3 length is 15 residues. The sample comes from a study of T cell responses to AZD1222 COVID-19 vaccine. Findings and limits, study-wide: The donor cohort was predominantly white British with a female majority, and clonal diversity may have been underestimated. The study found vaccine-associated CD4 TCRs spanning spike, dominant at 160-218 and 743-854. Reports indicate that nearly half of spike-specific TCRs are directed at unmutated variant regions. Spike-specific TCR depth and breadth grew after two AZD1222 doses.

Source: peripheral blood, taken on day 0 of AZD1222 vaccination. The genes are TRBV15 and TRBJ2-7, with 8 bases fitting TRBD1. This TCR was sampled from an adult in good health. CDR3 in DNA: TGTGCCACCAGCAGAGATCGAGGGACAGGCTACGAGCAGTACTTC. Protein: CATSRDRGTGYEQYF.